A single T cell receptor beta chain is shown here with its context. Its antigen remains unknown. The data belong to a study of T-cell memory formation after mild COVID-19. Study-wide results and limits: Later expanders leaned CD4+, whereas day 15 to 85 contracting clones were balanced CD4/CD8. Cross-reactive memory appears to have joined, as suggested by some responding clones showing up in pre-infection memory. Contracting CD4+ clones sat mainly in CM and EM; CD8+ in EMRA.

Germline V CDR1 and CDR2: MNHEY, SVGEGT. Germline trimming cut 8 bases from V and 6 bases from J; bases unmatched to any gene: 12. CDR3 size: 14 residues. TCRdb re-derived calls from the 5' RACE reads in MiXCR, one entry per CDR3 protein. The table has 390,000 or so distinct CDR3 sequences, roughly 15% seen once. This chain connects TRBV6-2 or TRBV6-3 to TRBJ2-7; TRBD1 aligns across 8 bases. The sample was PBMCs or a T cell subset sorted from them (not recorded which). The receptor's source is a man younger than 35 who had mild COVID-19 (a few samples of this study predate the infection). Cell type and time point are not known. The CDR3 DNA follows: TGTGCCAGCCAGCGAGACAGGGGAGTGATCGAGCAGTACTTC. Its protein is CASQRDRGVIEQYF.